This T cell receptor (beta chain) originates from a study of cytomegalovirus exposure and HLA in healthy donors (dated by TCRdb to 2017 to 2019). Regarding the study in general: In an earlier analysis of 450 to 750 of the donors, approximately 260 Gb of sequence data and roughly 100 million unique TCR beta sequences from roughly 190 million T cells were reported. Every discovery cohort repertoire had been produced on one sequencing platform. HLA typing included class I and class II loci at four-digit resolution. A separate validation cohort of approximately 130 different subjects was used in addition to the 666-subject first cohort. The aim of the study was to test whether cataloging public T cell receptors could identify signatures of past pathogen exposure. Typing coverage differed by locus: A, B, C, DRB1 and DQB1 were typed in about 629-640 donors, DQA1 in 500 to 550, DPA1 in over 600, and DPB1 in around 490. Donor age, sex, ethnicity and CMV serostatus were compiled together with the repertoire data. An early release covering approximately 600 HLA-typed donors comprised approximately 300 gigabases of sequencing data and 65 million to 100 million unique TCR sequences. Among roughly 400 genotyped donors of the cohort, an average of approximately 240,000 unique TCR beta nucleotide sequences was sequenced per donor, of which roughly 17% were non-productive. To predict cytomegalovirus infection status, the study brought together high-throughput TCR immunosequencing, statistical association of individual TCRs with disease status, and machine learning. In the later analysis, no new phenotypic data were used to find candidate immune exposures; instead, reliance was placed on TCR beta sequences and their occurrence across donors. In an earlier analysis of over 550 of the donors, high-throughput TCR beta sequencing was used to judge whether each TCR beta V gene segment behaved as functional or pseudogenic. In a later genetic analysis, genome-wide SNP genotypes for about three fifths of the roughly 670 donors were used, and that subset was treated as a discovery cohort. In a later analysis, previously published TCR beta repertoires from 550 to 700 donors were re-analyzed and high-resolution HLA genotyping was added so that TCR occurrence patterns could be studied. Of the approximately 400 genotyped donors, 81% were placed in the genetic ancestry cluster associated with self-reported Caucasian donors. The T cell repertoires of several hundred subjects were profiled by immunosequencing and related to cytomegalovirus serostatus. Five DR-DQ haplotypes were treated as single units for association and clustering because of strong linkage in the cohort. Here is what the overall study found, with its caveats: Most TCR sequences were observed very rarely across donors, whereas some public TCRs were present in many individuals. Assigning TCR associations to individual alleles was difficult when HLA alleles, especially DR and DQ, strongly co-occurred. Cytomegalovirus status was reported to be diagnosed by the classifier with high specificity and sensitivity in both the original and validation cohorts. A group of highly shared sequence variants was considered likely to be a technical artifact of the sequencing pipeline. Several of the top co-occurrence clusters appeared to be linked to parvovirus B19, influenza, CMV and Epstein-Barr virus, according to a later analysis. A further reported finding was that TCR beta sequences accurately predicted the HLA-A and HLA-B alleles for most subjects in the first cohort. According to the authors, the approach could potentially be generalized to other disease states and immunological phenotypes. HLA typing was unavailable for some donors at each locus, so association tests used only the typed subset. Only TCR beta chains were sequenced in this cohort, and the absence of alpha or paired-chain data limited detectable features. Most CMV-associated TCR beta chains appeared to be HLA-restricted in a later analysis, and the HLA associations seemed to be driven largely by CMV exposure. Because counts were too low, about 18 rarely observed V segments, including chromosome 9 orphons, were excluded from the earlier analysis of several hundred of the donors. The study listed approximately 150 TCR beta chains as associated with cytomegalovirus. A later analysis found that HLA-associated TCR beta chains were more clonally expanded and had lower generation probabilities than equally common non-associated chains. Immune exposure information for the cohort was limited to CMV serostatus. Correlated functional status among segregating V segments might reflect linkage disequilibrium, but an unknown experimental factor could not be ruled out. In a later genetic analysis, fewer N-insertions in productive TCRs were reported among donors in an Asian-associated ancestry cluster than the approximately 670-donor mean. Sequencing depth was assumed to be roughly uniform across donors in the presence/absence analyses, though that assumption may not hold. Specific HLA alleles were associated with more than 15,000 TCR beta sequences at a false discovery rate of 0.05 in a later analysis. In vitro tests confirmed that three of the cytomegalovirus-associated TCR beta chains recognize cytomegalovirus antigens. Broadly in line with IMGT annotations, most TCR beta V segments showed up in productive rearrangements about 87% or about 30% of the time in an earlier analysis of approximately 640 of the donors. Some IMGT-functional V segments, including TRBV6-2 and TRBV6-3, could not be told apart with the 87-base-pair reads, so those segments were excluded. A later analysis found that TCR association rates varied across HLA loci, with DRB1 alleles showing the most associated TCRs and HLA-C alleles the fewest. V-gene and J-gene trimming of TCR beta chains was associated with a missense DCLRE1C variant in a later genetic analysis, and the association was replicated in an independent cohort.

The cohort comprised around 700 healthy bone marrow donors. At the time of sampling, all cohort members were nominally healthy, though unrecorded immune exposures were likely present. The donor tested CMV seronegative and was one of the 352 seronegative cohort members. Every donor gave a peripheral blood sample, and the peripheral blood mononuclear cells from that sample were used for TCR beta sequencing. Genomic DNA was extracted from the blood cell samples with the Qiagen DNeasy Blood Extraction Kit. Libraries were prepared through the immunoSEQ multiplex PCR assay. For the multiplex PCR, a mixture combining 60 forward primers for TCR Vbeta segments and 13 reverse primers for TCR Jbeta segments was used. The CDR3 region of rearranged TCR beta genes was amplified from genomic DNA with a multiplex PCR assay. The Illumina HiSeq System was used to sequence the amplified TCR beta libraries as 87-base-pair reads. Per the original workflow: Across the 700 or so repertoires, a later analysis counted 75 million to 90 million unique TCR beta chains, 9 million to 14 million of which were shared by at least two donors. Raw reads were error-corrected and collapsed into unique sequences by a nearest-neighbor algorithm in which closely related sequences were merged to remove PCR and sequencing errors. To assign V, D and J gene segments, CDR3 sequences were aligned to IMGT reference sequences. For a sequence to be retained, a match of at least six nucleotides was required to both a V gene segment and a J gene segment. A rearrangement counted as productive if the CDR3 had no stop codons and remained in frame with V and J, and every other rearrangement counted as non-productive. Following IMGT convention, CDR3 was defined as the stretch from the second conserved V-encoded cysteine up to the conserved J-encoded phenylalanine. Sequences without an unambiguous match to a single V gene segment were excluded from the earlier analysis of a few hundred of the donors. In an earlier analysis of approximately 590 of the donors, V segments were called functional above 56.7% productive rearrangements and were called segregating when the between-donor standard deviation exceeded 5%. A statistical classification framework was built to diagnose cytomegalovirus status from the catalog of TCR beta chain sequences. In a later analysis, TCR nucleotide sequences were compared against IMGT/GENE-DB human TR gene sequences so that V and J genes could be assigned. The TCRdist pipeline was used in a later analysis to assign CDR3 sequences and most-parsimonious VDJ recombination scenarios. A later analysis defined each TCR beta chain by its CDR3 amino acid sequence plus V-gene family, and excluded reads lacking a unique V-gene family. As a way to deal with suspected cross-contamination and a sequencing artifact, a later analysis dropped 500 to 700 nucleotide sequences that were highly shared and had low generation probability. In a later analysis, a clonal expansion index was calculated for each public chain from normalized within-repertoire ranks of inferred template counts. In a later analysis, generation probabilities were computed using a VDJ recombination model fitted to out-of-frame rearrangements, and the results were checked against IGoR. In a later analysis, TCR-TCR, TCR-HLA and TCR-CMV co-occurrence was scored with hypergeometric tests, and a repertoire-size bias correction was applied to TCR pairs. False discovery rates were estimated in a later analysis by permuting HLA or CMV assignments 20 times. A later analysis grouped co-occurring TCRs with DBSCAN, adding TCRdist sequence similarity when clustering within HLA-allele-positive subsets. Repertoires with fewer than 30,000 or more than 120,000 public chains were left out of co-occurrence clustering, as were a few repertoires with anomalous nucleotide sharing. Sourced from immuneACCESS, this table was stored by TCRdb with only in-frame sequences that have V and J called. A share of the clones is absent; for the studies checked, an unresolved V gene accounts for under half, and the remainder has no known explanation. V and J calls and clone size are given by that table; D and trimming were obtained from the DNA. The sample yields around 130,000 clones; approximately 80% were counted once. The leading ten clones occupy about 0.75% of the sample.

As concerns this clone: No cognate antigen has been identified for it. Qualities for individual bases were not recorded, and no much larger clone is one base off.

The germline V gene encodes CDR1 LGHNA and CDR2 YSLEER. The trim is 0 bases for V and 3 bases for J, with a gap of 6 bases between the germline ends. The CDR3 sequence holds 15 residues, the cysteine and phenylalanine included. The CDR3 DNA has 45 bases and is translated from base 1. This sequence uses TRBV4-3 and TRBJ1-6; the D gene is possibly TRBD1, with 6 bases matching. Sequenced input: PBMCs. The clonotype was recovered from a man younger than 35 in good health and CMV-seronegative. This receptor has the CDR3 CASSQDRGYNSPLHF. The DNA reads TGCGCCAGCAGCCAAGACAGGGGCTATAATTCACCCCTCCACTTT.